The 25 T cell receptor beta chains below were found in one sample sequenced in a study of cytomegalovirus exposure and HLA in healthy donors. Amplification used 60 Vbeta primers and 13 Jbeta primers. Only in-frame clones appear in the TCRdb table, and some are missing; sequencing was by immunoSEQ multiplex PCR. The table shows hundreds of thousands of clones, with more than 60% occurring only once. Source material: PBMCs. These receptors all come from a woman aged 30 to 39 in good health and CMV-seronegative.

The CDR3 DNA follows: TGTGCCAGCAGGAGTGGAGGGGTCAATGAGCAGTTCTTC. It is translated as CASRSGGVNEQFF. This chain links TRBV5-4 with TRBJ2-1; maybe TRBD2 (6 bases). V was shortened by 5 bases and J by 6 bases, with 12 bases between the two germline ends. Germline CDR1 and CDR2: SGHNT and YYREEE (reference sequence). The CDR3 is made up of 13 amino acids.

The V and J genes are TRBV10-3 and TRBJ1-5, with 8 bases that match TRBD1. CDR1 is ENHRY, CDR2 SYGVKD, per germline. The CDR3 extends over 13 amino acids. The V segment lost 6 bases and the J segment 7 bases; nucleotides outside the gene matches: 5. The CDR3 DNA reads TGTGCCATCAGCTCGGACAGGGACCAGCCCCAGCATTTT. This codes for CAISSDRDQPQHF.

This clone turned up a few times. Other DNA sequences from this sample encode an identical CDR3 as well. The chain recombines TRBV6-1 with TRBJ1-2; TRBD1 is a possible D gene (5 bases). CDR1 is MNHNS and CDR2 is SASEGT in the germline V gene. The CDR3 runs 13 residues. The V gene lost 7 bases and the J gene lost 0 bases, with 9 bases spanning the gap. Here the CDR3 DNA reads TGTGCCAGCACGCAGGGCGCTAACTATGGCTACACCTTC. Protein: CASTQGANYGYTF.

This clone was detected a few times. This chain links TRBV5-1 with TRBJ1-2; TRBD1 matches 8 bases. Per germline, CDR1 SGHRS and CDR2 YFSETQ. The CDR3 spans 15 residues. Trimming took 1 base from V and 2 from J; bases not matched to a gene: 4. This CDR3 is CASSLLGQENYGYTF. The CDR3 DNA sequence: TGCGCCAGCAGCTTGTTGGGACAGGAGAACTATGGCTACACCTTC.

With respect to this clone: Its ends do not fully match the called genes, so a read error is possible. V is TRBV2 and J is TRBJ1-2, with TRBD1 matching 12 bases. The CDR3 runs 13 residues. Per the germline V gene, CDR1 is SNHLY and CDR2 is FYNNEI. The chain's CDR3 is CASSDLRDRGPHF. The CDR3 DNA reads TGTGCCAGCAGCGACCTCAGGGACAGGGGGCCACACTTC.

This clone came up a few times. The chain has TRBV27 and TRBJ1-2; no clear D. The CDR3 spans 15 residues. Germline CDR1 reads MNHEY; CDR2 reads SMNVEV (reference sequence). Trimming pared 2 bases from V and 7 bases from J, leaving 17 bases between. Here the CDR3 reads CASSLRGRERFGYTF. CDR3 nucleotides: TGTGCCAGCAGTTTAAGAGGCCGGGAAAGATTTGGCTACACCTTC.

The chain has TRBV18 and TRBJ1-1; D not resolved. The germline CDR1 and CDR2 sequences are KGHSH and LQKENI. The V end lost 0 bases, the J end lost 1 base, and 6 bases lay between the germline ends. The CDR3 spans 14 residues. DNA for the CDR3: TGTGCCAGCTCACCACCGCGGGAGAACACTGAAGCTTTCTTT. This codes for CASSPPRENTEAFF.

This clone was detected only a few times. V gene TRBV29-1 combines with J gene TRBJ2-1, with 11 bases matching TRBD2. Germline V gene lookup returns CDR1 SQVTM and CDR2 ANQGSEA. V dropped 8 bases and J dropped 15; count of bases not matched to a gene: 12. The CDR3 is made up of 12 amino acids. The CDR3 spells CSPEGISGGAFF. The CDR3 DNA reads TGCAGCCCCGAGGGGATTAGCGGGGGGGCGTTCTTC.

This clone was recorded only once. The chain employs TRBV7-2 and TRBJ2-5; 10 nucleotides agree with TRBD2. Germline V CDR1 and CDR2: SGHTA, FQGNSA. J gave up 4 bases and V 8 bases, and 7 bases lay outside the gene matches. The CDR3 sequence is 14 residues long. CDR3 loop: CASDTGLARETQYF. The CDR3 DNA reads as TGTGCCAGCGACACGGGACTAGCGAGAGAGACCCAGTACTTC.

V usage is TRBV6-1 and J usage is TRBJ2-2; D gene unclear. V was pared by 6 bases and J by 1 base, with 6 bases between. The CDR3 has 13 amino acids. Germline-derived CDR1 and CDR2 are MNHNS and SASEGT. DNA for the CDR3: TGTGCCAGCAGAATTATGAACACCGGGGAGCTGTTTTTT. It codes for CASRIMNTGELFF.

This clone was observed a handful of times. The rearrangement links TRBV30 to TRBJ2-3; 9 bases fit TRBD1. This CDR3 spans 12 amino acids. Germline loops: CDR1 GTSNPN, CDR2 SVGIG (reference sequence). J lost 3 bases, V lost 5 bases, and 0 bases had no gene match. CDR3 amino acids: CAWGQGTDTQYF. The CDR3 coding sequence is TGTGCCTGGGGACAGGGGACAGATACGCAGTATTTT.

This chain uses TRBV19 with TRBJ2-1; D perhaps matches TRBD1 (5 bases). V was pared by 5 bases and J by 4 bases, with 15 bases between. The length of the CDR3 is 15 residues. CDR1 LNHDA and CDR2 SQIVND come from the germline V gene (reference sequence). The CDR3 is CASSVRVLGYNEQFF. CDR3 nucleotides: TGTGCCAGTAGTGTCAGGGTGCTGGGGTACAATGAGCAGTTCTTC.

This clone was seen a handful of times. The V gene is TRBV9, the J gene TRBJ1-2; the D is unclear. V gave up 4 bases and J gave up 3 bases, with 10 bases separating them. Germline lookup yields CDR1 SGDLS and CDR2 YYNGEE. CDR3 size: 13 residues. CDR3 coding DNA: TGTGCCAGCAGCCCACCATCGGACTATGGCTACACCTTC. Protein sequence: CASSPPSDYGYTF.

Turning to this clone: The identical CDR3 is also encoded by other nucleotide sequences in the sample. The chain has TRBV18 and TRBJ1-1; TRBD1 matches at 7 bases. In germline, CDR1 is KGHSH, CDR2 LQKENI. With 6 bases clipped from V and 1 base from J, the junction kept 5 bases outside the gene matches. The CDR3 consists of 14 residues. This CDR3 reads CASSPDRANTEAFF. The CDR3 bases are TGTGCCAGCTCCCCCGACAGGGCGAACACTGAAGCTTTCTTT.

The chain employs TRBV5-1 and TRBJ2-3; 7 bases fit TRBD1. The CDR3 is 15 amino acids. Germline CDR1 and CDR2: SGHRS and YFSETQ. V trimming: 0 bases; J trimming: 3 bases; junction bases outside the gene matches: 4. CDR3 protein: CASSLGAGGTDTQYF. CDR3 coding DNA: TGCGCCAGCAGCTTGGGGGCAGGGGGAACAGATACGCAGTATTTT.

This clone was picked up one time. The chain recombines TRBV10-1 with TRBJ2-2; D is unclear. The V end was cut by 2 bases, the J end by 5 bases, with 9 bases between. CDR3 size: 14 residues. The germline V gene encodes CDR1 WNHNN and CDR2 SYGVQD (reference sequence). The CDR3 DNA follows: TGCGCCAGCAGTGAGATACAGCAAACCGGGGAGCTGTTTTTT. It specifies CASSEIQQTGELFF.

The rearrangement joins TRBV6-5 to TRBJ1-2; 7 nucleotides match TRBD1. After removal of 5 bases from V and 4 bases from J, the junction contained 4 bases not matched to a gene. The CDR3 contains 13 residues. Germline CDR1 reads MNHEY; CDR2 reads SVGAGI. The CDR3 is CASSEGASYGYTF. In DNA form, the CDR3 reads TGTGCCAGCAGTGAGGGGGCCTCCTATGGCTACACCTTC.

This chain links TRBV2 with TRBJ2-1; tentative D call: TRBD2 (6 bases). This CDR3 has 15 residues. Germline lookup yields CDR1 SNHLY and CDR2 FYNNEI. The V and J ends lost 7 bases and 6 bases respectively, with 19 bases between them. The CDR3: CASTEGRRDFNEQFF. The CDR3 DNA sequence: TGTGCCAGCACCGAAGGAAGGCGGGATTTCAATGAGCAGTTCTTC.

This sequence joins TRBV15 and TRBJ2-5; D unclear. Germline CDR1 reads LNHNV; CDR2 reads YYDKDF (reference sequence). The ends were cut back, 5 bases at V and 2 bases at J, with 3 bases in the middle. The CDR3 extends over 11 amino acids. This CDR3 is CATSLQETQYF. CDR3 sequence (DNA): TGTGCCACCAGCCTACAAGAGACCCAGTACTTC.

This clone was picked up a small number of times. V and J are TRBV7-8 and TRBJ2-7, with 7 bases aligning to TRBD1. The junction had 0 bases not matched to a gene; V was cut back by 1 base and J by 3 bases. In germline, CDR1 is SGHVS, CDR2 FQNEAQ. The CDR3 has 13 amino acids. Written as DNA, the CDR3 is TGTGCCAGCAGCTTAGGGACAGGCTACGAGCAGTACTTC. It is translated as CASSLGTGYEQYF. Together with reference TRBV7-8 and TRBJ2-7, the CDR3 gives the full variable domain: GAGVSQSPRYKVAKRGQDVALRCDPISGHVSLFWYQQALGQGPEFLTYFQNEAQLDKSGLPSDRFFAERPEGSVSTLKIQRTQQEDSAVYLCASSLGTGYEQYFGPGTRLTVT.

The chain recombines TRBV10-2 with TRBJ1-5; D is uncertain. The germline CDR1 and CDR2 sequences are WSHSY and SAAADI. The CDR3 is 16 residues long. Trimming took 0 bases from V and 0 from J, leaving 9 bases between them. In nucleotides, the CDR3 is TGCGCCAGCAGTGAGTCGGCAGGATATAGCAATCAGCCCCAGCATTTT. Residues: CASSESAGYSNQPQHF.

V gene TRBV6-5 combines with J gene TRBJ1-1, with D perhaps matching TRBD1 (6 bases). Per germline, CDR1 MNHEY and CDR2 SVGAGI. CDR3 size: 12 residues. V shed 7 bases and J shed 4 bases, with 10 bases lying between them. CDR3: CASTQGSTEAFF. In nucleotides, the CDR3 is TGTGCCAGCACCCAGGGGAGCACTGAAGCTTTCTTT.

The chain recombines TRBV6-5 with TRBJ2-7; 7 bases fit TRBD1. V was pared by 6 bases and J by 2 bases, with 7 bases of the junction left unmatched. The length of the CDR3 is 14 residues. Germline V gene sequence: CDR1 MNHEY, CDR2 SVGAGI. The CDR3, as DNA: TGTGCCAGCAGGCAACGACAGGGACCCTACGAGCAGTACTTC. Residues: CASRQRQGPYEQYF.

The chain combines TRBV30 with TRBJ2-1; possible D gene TRBD2, 5 bases. CDR1 is GTSNPN and CDR2 is SVGIG in the germline V gene (reference sequence). V lost 4 bases and J lost 2, with 15 bases in between. This CDR3 is 15 amino acids long. The CDR3 region has the DNA TGTGCCTGGACCGTCGCCGGGGTCCCCTACAATGAGCAGTTCTTC. Protein: CAWTVAGVPYNEQFF.

The V and J genes are TRBV6-1 and TRBJ1-5, with TRBD1 matching 7 bases. Per the germline V gene, CDR1 is MNHNS and CDR2 is SASEGT. The V gene end was trimmed by 2 bases and the J gene end by 6 bases; junction bases not matched to a gene: 4. The CDR3 covers 14 residues. The CDR3 DNA is TGTGCCAGCAGTGAAACCGGACAGGCTCAGCCCCAGCATTTT. This translates into CASSETGQAQPQHF.